Below, one T cell receptor (beta chain) is given with its context. Only in-frame clones appear in the TCRdb table, and some are missing; sequencing was by immunoSEQ multiplex PCR. Counted here are about 250,000 clones, about 88% occurring once; the ten biggest clones make up approximately 2%. The CDR3 is 14 residues long. CDR1 and CDR2 from the germline V gene are MNHNY and SVGAGI (reference sequence). The ends were cut back, 0 bases at V and 5 bases at J, with 8 bases in the middle. This entry comes from a study of blood T cell repertoires in COVID-19. The receptor was isolated from a woman aged 40 to 55 who had recovered from COVID-19. The sample taken for sequencing was peripheral blood. V gene TRBV6-6 combines with J gene TRBJ1-5; TRBD1 might be the D (5 bases). CDR3 sequence (DNA): TGTGCCAGCAGTTACTCGGACACCGATCAGCCCCAGCATTTT. It translates to CASSYSDTDQPQHF.